This T cell receptor (beta chain) came from a study of shared clonotypes between healthy human individuals. At the level of the study: Per-donor plates numbered three CD4 naive, three CD4 memory, two CD8 naive and one CD8 memory. Notes on the study in general: All-four-donor shared clonotypes had higher generation probabilities than non-shared clonotypes did. Relative to memory subsets, naive subsets generally showed larger estimated richness.

This CDR3 contains 13 residues. In germline, CDR1 is MNHNS, CDR2 SASEGT. V lost 6 bases to trimming and J lost 6 bases, with 14 bases between them. As handled by the study authors: As immunoSEQ supplied junction-only sequences (without quality scores), filtering differed. Assay used: immunoSEQ multiplex PCR; TCRdb lists only in-frame clones, some missing. V and J calls plus clone size are reproduced from that table; the DNA served to infer D and trimming. The sample shows 2 million to 2.5 million clones, approximately 90% of them seen only once. As concerns this clone: The antigen is unknown.

The rearrangement uses TRBV6-1 and TRBJ1-1; D is unclear. Material: naive CD4+ T cells from PBMCs. The subset denotes: CD45RA+ positively selected. The receptor's source is a man younger than 35 in good health. Some clones in this sample may be carry-over from other donors' samples. The CDR3 loop reads CASSRIEQAEAFF. As DNA, the CDR3 is TGTGCCAGCAGCCGAATCGAGCAGGCTGAAGCTTTCTTT.